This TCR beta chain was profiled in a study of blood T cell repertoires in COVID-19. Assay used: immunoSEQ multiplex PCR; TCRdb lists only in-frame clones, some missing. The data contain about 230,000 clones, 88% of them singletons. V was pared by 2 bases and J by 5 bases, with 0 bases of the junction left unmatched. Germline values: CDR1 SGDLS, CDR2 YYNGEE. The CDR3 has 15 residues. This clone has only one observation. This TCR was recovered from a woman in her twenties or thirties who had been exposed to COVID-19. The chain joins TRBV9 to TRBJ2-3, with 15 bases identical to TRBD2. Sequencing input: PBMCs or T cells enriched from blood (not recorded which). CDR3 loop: CASSVGLAGGDTQYF. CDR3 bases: TGTGCCAGCAGCGTGGGACTAGCGGGAGGAGATACGCAGTATTTT.